This T cell receptor beta chain was retrieved from a study of neurological immune-mediated disorders. TCRdb itself ran the 5' RACE reads through MiXCR, one entry per CDR3 protein. The sample contains nearly 60,000 distinct CDR3 sequences, approximately 3.5% of which appear only once. This clonotype was detected many times. Germline CDR1 reads SGHRS; CDR2 reads YFSETQ. The CDR3 is made up of 16 amino acids. V gave up 3 bases and J gave up 2 bases, with 15 bases separating them. The chain uses TRBV5-1 and TRBJ1-3; TRBD1 is a possible D gene (5 bases). The sequence derives from a woman younger than 45 with multiple sclerosis. Specimen: PBMCs. The DNA for the CDR3 is TGCGCCAGCAGCTCGGGACCTGAATCGACTGGAAACACCATATATTTT. It encodes CASSSGPESTGNTIYF.